The 25 T cell receptor beta chains listed next were all sequenced from one sample in a study of technical replicates of blood from a few donors (dated by TCRdb to about 2017). Receptor amplification or capture employed the immunoSEQ multiplex PCR assay. Here the immuneACCESS table is served through TCRdb, limited to in-frame sequences with V and J called. Missing clones are a known gap in these copies; in checked studies unresolved V genes cover under half, and the rest lacks a known reason. The table for this sample lists about 100,000 clones; about 95% of them were counted only once. Together, the top ten hold more than 0.2% of the sample. The specimen sequenced was T cells isolated from PBMCs. Receptor source: a human donor in good health.

The chain uses TRBV6-5 and TRBJ2-7; possibly TRBD2 for D (6 bases). V lost 0 bases to trimming and J lost 3 bases, with 9 bases between them. In germline, CDR1 is MNHEY, CDR2 SVGAGI. This CDR3 comprises 14 residues. DNA of the CDR3: TGTGCCAGCAGTTACTCGGGGGGAATCTACGAGCAGTACTTC. Amino acids: CASSYSGGIYEQYF.

The chain recombines TRBV6-5 with TRBJ1-1; D is perhaps TRBD1 (6 bases). Trimming took off 4 bases at V and 1 base at J, with 16 bases between the two ends. This CDR3 has 16 amino acids. Germline V gives CDR1 MNHEY, CDR2 SVGAGI. The CDR3 sequence: CASSSSSTGPNTEAFF. The CDR3 nucleotides are TGTGCCAGCAGTTCATCCTCGACAGGTCCGAACACTGAAGCTTTCTTT.

This clone occurred once. This chain connects TRBV4-1 to TRBJ2-2; the D gene is possibly TRBD1 (6 bases). V shed 0 bases and J shed 6 bases, with 11 bases lying between them. Germline V gives CDR1 MGHRA, CDR2 YSYEKL. The CDR3 contains 15 residues. Written as DNA, the CDR3 is TGCGCCAGCAGCCAAGATCTCTGGGGGCCCGGGGAGCTGTTTTTT. Protein product: CASSQDLWGPGELFF.

The gene calls are TRBV13 and TRBJ2-2; TRBD2 matches at 12 bases. CDR3 size: 17 residues. V lost 2 bases and J lost 2; bases outside the gene matches: 3. Germline CDR1 PRHDT, CDR2 FYEKMQ (reference sequence). The CDR3: CASSLTSGRPNTGELFF. For the CDR3, the DNA is TGTGCCAGCAGCTTAACTAGCGGGAGGCCAAACACCGGGGAGCTGTTTTTT.

The V call is TRBV6-6, the J call TRBJ1-1; D is unresolved. Trimming removed 3 bases from V and 3 bases from J, with 5 bases in between. Per germline, CDR1 MNHNY and CDR2 SVGAGI (reference sequence). The CDR3 spans 12 residues. DNA of the CDR3: TGTGCCAGCAGTTATCAGTACACTGAAGCTTTCTTT. Amino acid sequence: CASSYQYTEAFF.

V and J are TRBV7-9 and TRBJ2-7; D is unclear. The V end was cut by 1 base, the J end by 7 bases, with 11 bases between. This CDR3 has 13 residues. CDR1 is SEHNR and CDR2 is FQNEAQ in the germline V gene (reference sequence). DNA for the CDR3: TGTGCCAGCAGCTTAGGTCAGGCAGGAGAGCAGTACTTC. As protein: CASSLGQAGEQYF.

This clone has only one observation. V gene TRBV9 combines with J gene TRBJ2-1; D possibly corresponds to TRBD1 (5 bases). CDR1 is SGDLS and CDR2 is YYNGEE in the germline V gene. V was shortened by 3 bases and J by 0 bases, with 13 bases between the two germline ends. The CDR3 is 16 residues long. CDR3 region: CASSGRQMSSYNEQFF. In nucleotides, the CDR3 is TGTGCCAGCAGCGGGAGACAGATGAGCTCCTACAATGAGCAGTTCTTC.

The V call is TRBV5-1, the J call TRBJ2-1; 9 bases align to TRBD2. J lost 0 bases, V lost 2 bases, and 3 bases had no gene match. Germline CDR1 SGHRS, CDR2 YFSETQ. The CDR3 runs 16 residues. The CDR3 region has the DNA TGCGCCAGCAGCTTAGGTAGCGGGAGCTCCTACAATGAGCAGTTCTTC. It encodes CASSLGSGSSYNEQFF.

This chain joins TRBV5-1 and TRBJ1-1; D is perhaps TRBD1 (5 bases). Germline V lookup: CDR1 SGHRS, CDR2 YFSETQ. V gave up 0 bases and J gave up 7 bases, with 7 bases separating them. The CDR3 consists of 12 residues. The CDR3 region has the DNA TGCGCCAGCAGCTTGGCAGGGAATGAAGCTTTCTTT. It codes for CASSLAGNEAFF.

The chain combines TRBV7-9 with TRBJ2-7; maybe TRBD1 (6 bases). The CDR3 has 17 residues. Between the trimmed V and J ends, which lost 3 bases and 5 bases, there was a span of 23 bases. Germline assignment: CDR1 SEHNR and CDR2 FQNEAQ (reference sequence). DNA for the CDR3: TGTGCCAGCAGCTTCATCCAGGGGAGCTCTTTTTCGGACGAGCAGTACTTC. This encodes CASSFIQGSSFSDEQYF.

This chain connects TRBV27 to TRBJ1-5; 10 bases match TRBD1. The CDR3 runs 15 residues. J lost 5 bases, V lost 6 bases, and 7 bases had no gene match. The germline CDR1 and CDR2 sequences are MNHEY and SMNVEV (reference sequence). The CDR3 sequence: CASRGQGPTDQPQHF. CDR3 nucleotides: TGTGCCAGCAGGGGACAGGGGCCAACGGATCAGCCCCAGCATTTT.

The CDR3 loop reads CASSQGQITEAFF. CDR3 nucleotide sequence: TGTGCCAGCTCACAGGGACAGATCACTGAAGCTTTCTTT. The chain is built from TRBV18 and TRBJ1-1; 7 nucleotides align to TRBD1. Trimming at V came to 4 bases and at J to 4 bases, leaving 3 bases not matched to a gene. Looked up from germline, CDR1 is KGHSH and CDR2 is LQKENI. The CDR3 loop spans 13 amino acids.

V is TRBV5-4 and J is TRBJ2-2; 7 bases match TRBD1. CDR1 and CDR2 from the germline V gene are SGHNT and YYREEE (reference sequence). This CDR3 contains 15 residues. V gave up 4 bases and J gave up 4 bases; unmatched junction bases: 7. The CDR3 protein is CASSTGTESTGELFF. Here the CDR3 DNA reads TGTGCCAGCAGCACTGGGACAGAAAGCACCGGGGAGCTGTTTTTT. The entire variable domain, with the rest obtained from reference TRBV5-4 and TRBJ2-2, is as follows: ETGVTQSPTHLIKTRGQQVTLRCSSQSGHNTVSWYQQALGQGPQFIFQYYREEENGRGNFPPRFSGLQFPNYSSELNVNALELDDSALYLCASSTGTESTGELFFGEGSRLTVL.

V usage is TRBV7-9 and J usage is TRBJ2-1, with 7 bases matching TRBD2. The ends lost 2 bases at V and 6 bases at J; junction bases unmatched: 7. Germline CDR1 reads SEHNR; CDR2 reads FQNEAQ (reference sequence). The CDR3 is 15 residues long. CDR3 sequence reads: CASSLFREAINEQFF. CDR3 DNA: TGTGCCAGCAGCTTATTCCGGGAGGCAATCAATGAGCAGTTCTTC.

This clone was seen just once. CDR3 nucleotides: TGCGCCAGCAGCCAACCCCAAAAAGGCGGGGCCTCTGGGGCCAACGTCCTGACTTTC. Encoded protein: CASSQPQKGGASGANVLTF. The V gene is TRBV4-1, the J gene TRBJ2-6; TRBD2 is a possible D gene (6 bases). V was pared by 2 bases and J by 0 bases, with 17 bases between. The V gene's germline CDR1 is MGHRA and CDR2 YSYEKL. The CDR3 covers 19 residues.

J is TRBJ2-7 and V is TRBV5-1; tentatively, D is TRBD1 (5 bases). The CDR3 consists of 14 residues. Germline CDR1 and CDR2: SGHRS and YFSETQ. Trimming cost V 1 base and J 0 bases, with 8 bases left between them. CDR3 loop: CASSLYQGSYEQYF. CDR3 nucleotide sequence: TGCGCCAGCAGCTTGTACCAGGGCTCCTACGAGCAGTACTTC.

This sequence joins TRBV6-1 and TRBJ2-7; TRBD2 matches at 9 bases. Germline CDR1 MNHNS, CDR2 SASEGT. J was trimmed by 3 bases and V by 2 bases; bases with no gene match: 11. The CDR3 length is 17 residues. The CDR3 sequence: CASSERLAGNQLYEQYF. In nucleotides, the CDR3 is TGTGCCAGCAGTGAAAGGCTAGCGGGAAACCAGCTCTACGAGCAGTACTTC.

This rearrangement joins TRBV5-1 to TRBJ2-7, with 7 bases that match TRBD1. The CDR3 is 13 residues long. Germline CDR1 SGHRS, CDR2 YFSETQ. V shed 5 bases and J 2 bases; nucleotides not matched to a gene: 4. The CDR3 DNA is TGCGCCAGCAGACTGACAGGGACCTACGAGCAGTACTTC. It encodes CASRLTGTYEQYF.

The V call is TRBV6-5, the J call TRBJ1-2; TRBD1 agrees at 7 bases. V gave up 0 bases and J gave up 4 bases; unmatched junction bases: 2. CDR1 and CDR2 from the germline V gene are MNHEY and SVGAGI. This CDR3 has 14 residues. Here the CDR3 reads CASSYSSGGYGYTF. In DNA form, the CDR3 reads TGTGCCAGCAGTTACTCGTCAGGGGGCTATGGCTACACCTTC.

The V and J genes are TRBV7-9 and TRBJ2-1; 9 nucleotides align to TRBD2. V lost 4 bases, J lost 0 bases, and 4 bases stayed unmatched. The CDR3 loop spans 16 amino acids. The germline gives CDR1 SEHNR, CDR2 FQNEAQ (reference sequence). The chain's CDR3 is CASSSSGVSSYNEQFF. The CDR3 nucleotides read TGTGCCAGCAGCTCTAGCGGGGTATCCTCCTACAATGAGCAGTTCTTC.

The J gene is TRBJ2-7, the V gene TRBV11-2, with 7 positions matching TRBD2. The CDR3 loop spans 15 amino acids. V was pared by 5 bases and J by 4 bases, with 11 bases of the junction left unmatched. CDR1 and CDR2 from the germline V gene are SGHAT and FQNNGV. CDR3 coding DNA: TGTGCCAGCAGCCCGCGACTAGCTCGGGGTTACGAGCAGTACTTC. Translated: CASSPRLARGYEQYF.

The chain links TRBV12-1 to TRBJ1-1. TRBV12-1 has pseudogene status. The CDR3 spans 14 residues. CDR3: CASSFDGVMSEAFF. DNA of the CDR3: TGTGCCAGCAGCTTTGACGGGGTAATGTCTGAAGCTTTCTTT.

This chain joins TRBV4-2 and TRBJ2-3, with TRBD2 matching over 10 bases. Germline V CDR1 and CDR2: LGHNA, YNFKEQ. With 3 bases clipped from V and 3 bases from J, the junction kept 9 bases outside the gene matches. This CDR3 region has 17 residues. The CDR3 DNA reads as TGTGCCAGCAGCCAGCCCGGACTAGCGGAAGTGACAGATACGCAGTATTTT. Translation: CASSQPGLAEVTDTQYF.

The rearrangement links TRBV11-2 to TRBJ2-5, with TRBD2 matching over 16 bases. Germline V gene data show CDR1 as SGHAT and CDR2 as FQNNGV. V lost 5 bases to trimming and J lost 5 bases; unmatched junction nucleotides: 8. This CDR3 spans 17 amino acids. The CDR3 is CASSPGLAGGGRETQYF. CDR3 in DNA: TGTGCCAGCAGCCCGGGACTAGCGGGGGGGGGCAGGGAGACCCAGTACTTC.

This clone appeared a single time. The chain couples TRBV5-1 to TRBJ2-1; 15 nucleotides agree with TRBD2. Losses at the gene ends were 4 bases for V and 4 bases for J; bases not matched to a gene: 6. Germline CDR1 is SGHRS and CDR2 is YFSETQ. The CDR3 is made up of 17 amino acids. The CDR3 sequence is CASSQAGTSGGYNEQFF. The DNA for the CDR3 is TGCGCCAGCAGCCAAGCCGGGACTAGCGGGGGGTACAATGAGCAGTTCTTC.